This T cell receptor beta chain was retrieved from a study of blood T cell repertoires in COVID-19. Generated by immunoSEQ multiplex PCR, the TCRdb table keeps only in-frame clones and is missing some. The data hold about 180,000 clones, with around 87% observed a single time. The CDR3 is made up of 13 amino acids. The germline gives CDR1 SGHAT, CDR2 FQNNGV. V was clipped by 5 bases and J by 4 bases; unmatched bases: 4. The table lists this clone with a count of one. The V gene is TRBV11-2, the J gene TRBJ1-2, with 7 bases matching TRBD1. This receptor was obtained from a man aged 35-49 years with active or convalescent COVID-19. The sample comprised peripheral blood. The CDR3 here is CASSQDRAYGYTF. The CDR3 region has the DNA TGTGCCAGCAGCCAAGACAGGGCCTATGGCTACACCTTC.